These 29 T cell receptor beta chains came from one sample sequenced in a study of blood T cell repertoires in COVID-19. Here immunoSEQ multiplex PCR was the method, and the copy in TCRdb shows in-frame clones only, minus some. This table holds about 140,000 clones, 87% found once. Source material: peripheral blood. The receptors originated from a human donor in a cohort sampled during active COVID-19.

V gene TRBV6-1 combines with J gene TRBJ2-5; TRBD1 might be the D (8 bases). CDR1 is MNHNS and CDR2 is SASEGT in the germline V gene. Trimming pared 2 bases from V and 4 bases from J, leaving 14 bases between. The CDR3 extends over 15 amino acids. The CDR3 region has the DNA TGTGCCAGCAGTGAAACTCACAGGGGGGGAGAGACCCAGTACTTC. It specifies CASSETHRGGETQYF.

This chain uses TRBV2 with TRBJ2-5; D possibly corresponds to TRBD2 (7 bases). V lost 4 bases and J 7 bases, leaving 13 bases between the germline ends. CDR3 size: 13 residues. Germline CDR1 reads SNHLY; CDR2 reads FYNNEI. The DNA of the CDR3 is TGTGCCAGCAGTGGTAACAGGGAGGGGACCCAGTACTTC. This sequence encodes CASSGNREGTQYF.

This clone came up once. V and J are TRBV30 and TRBJ1-4, with D possibly being TRBD1 (6 bases). Germline assignment: CDR1 GTSNPN and CDR2 SVGIG (reference sequence). This CDR3 comprises 13 residues. V dropped 5 bases and J dropped 3 bases, with 10 bases sitting between them. The CDR3 DNA sequence: TGTGCCTGGGGGACAAATCCTAATGAAAAACTGTTTTTT. It translates to CAWGTNPNEKLFF.

This clone is a singleton in its sample. The rearrangement links TRBV10-1 to TRBJ2-7; a weak D match, TRBD1 (5 bases). In germline, CDR1 is WNHNN, CDR2 SYGVQD (reference sequence). This CDR3 has 13 amino acids. Trimming left V 6 bases short and J 2 bases short, with 11 bases between. The CDR3 loop reads CASRTGRTYEQYF. CDR3 coding DNA: TGCGCCAGCAGAACAGGCCGCACCTACGAGCAGTACTTC.

This chain uses TRBV6-5 with TRBJ1-2, with 8 bases lining up with TRBD1. Germline values: CDR1 MNHEY, CDR2 SVGAGI. The CDR3 sequence is 15 residues long. V gave up 0 bases and J gave up 2 bases; unmatched junction bases: 2. The CDR3 loop is CASSYSQGANYGYTF. CDR3 in DNA: TGTGCCAGCAGTTACTCTCAGGGGGCGAACTATGGCTACACCTTC.

The chain employs TRBV6-2 or TRBV6-3 and TRBJ2-7; TRBD1 matches at 7 bases. CDR1 MNHEY and CDR2 SVGEGT come from the germline V gene. This CDR3 is 15 amino acids long. Trimming removed 2 bases from V and 7 bases from J; junction bases left unmatched: 11. In nucleotides, the CDR3 is TGTGCCAGCAGTTACGGTTACAGGGGTTCGAGGGAGCAGTACTTC. It encodes CASSYGYRGSREQYF.

This chain links TRBV6-5 with TRBJ1-1; TRBD1 might be the D (5 bases). This CDR3 has 14 amino acids. V dropped 6 bases and J dropped 1 base, with 12 bases sitting between them. CDR1 and CDR2 (germline): MNHEY, SVGAGI. The CDR3 here is CASSPRQGNTEAFF. The CDR3 DNA is TGTGCCAGCAGCCCCCGGCAGGGGAACACTGAAGCTTTCTTT.

This chain links TRBV3-1 (or the pseudogene TRBV3-2) with TRBJ1-1, with D tentatively TRBD1 (5 bases). Trimming removed 3 bases at V and 5 bases at J, with 7 bases between. CDR3 size: 12 residues. The germline gives CDR1 LGHDT, CDR2 YNNKEL (reference sequence). CDR3 protein: CASSHGGTEAFF. In DNA form, the CDR3 reads TGTGCCAGCAGCCACGGGGGGACTGAAGCTTTCTTT.

V and J are TRBV9 and TRBJ2-7, with no clear D. V was pared by 3 bases and J by 7 bases, with 14 bases between. The CDR3 spans 13 residues. Germline values: CDR1 SGDLS, CDR2 YYNGEE. CDR3 DNA sequence: TGTGCCAGCAGCGCGACCCTCTCGGGTGAGCAGTACTTC. Translating gives CASSATLSGEQYF. The variable domain in full, completed from reference TRBV9 and TRBJ2-7, reads DSGVTQTPKHLITATGQRVTLRCSPRSGDLSVYWYQQSLDQGLQFLIQYYNGEERAKGNILERFSAQQFPDLHSELNLSSLELGDSALYFCASSATLSGEQYFGPGTRLTVT.

The rearrangement uses TRBV28 and TRBJ2-3; D gene ambiguous. Germline V gene sequence: CDR1 MDHEN, CDR2 SYDVKM. The CDR3 has 17 amino acids. Trimming stripped 6 bases from V and 0 bases from J, with 19 bases between. CDR3 sequence: CASSSDLNRPSTDTQYF. CDR3 in DNA: TGTGCCAGCAGCTCCGACTTAAACCGCCCTAGCACAGATACGCAGTATTTT.

The rearrangement links TRBV9 to TRBJ2-7; D may be TRBD1 (6 bases). The CDR3 is made up of 14 amino acids. Trimming removed 0 bases from V and 2 bases from J, with 9 bases in between. Germline V gene lookup returns CDR1 SGDLS and CDR2 YYNGEE. The CDR3 nucleotides read TGTGCCAGCAGCGTAGGCAGGGGACCCTACGAGCAGTACTTC. It translates to CASSVGRGPYEQYF.

The chain joins TRBV5-1 to TRBJ2-5; no clear D. Deletions cut 0 bases from V and 4 bases from J, with 10 bases between. This CDR3 contains 14 residues. Germline V gene lookup returns CDR1 SGHRS and CDR2 YFSETQ. CDR3 amino acids: CASSLAGSPETQYF. In DNA form, the CDR3 reads TGCGCCAGCAGCTTGGCCGGGTCCCCAGAGACCCAGTACTTC.

This chain connects TRBV7-2 to TRBJ2-7, with TRBD2 matching 16 bases. The CDR3 runs 17 residues. V shed 4 bases and J 3 bases; nucleotides not matched to a gene: 6. CDR1 is SGHTA, CDR2 FQGNSA, per germline. The CDR3 nucleotides are TGTGCCAGCAGCTGGGGACTAGCGGGGGGGCTTCGCTACGAGCAGTACTTC. Protein: CASSWGLAGGLRYEQYF.

The rearrangement joins TRBV6-6 to TRBJ1-6; 7 bases line up with TRBD1. CDR3 length: 15 residues. CDR1 and CDR2 from the germline V gene are MNHNY and SVGAGI (reference sequence). The ends lost 7 bases at V and 10 bases at J; junction bases unmatched: 13. The DNA for the CDR3 is TGTGCCAGCACCTACGGGGACAGAAGGGGCTCACCCCTCCACTTT. It translates to CASTYGDRRGSPLHF.

The genes are TRBV30 and TRBJ2-7, with 8 bases matching TRBD2. The CDR3 is 14 residues long. The V segment lost 2 bases and the J segment 2 bases; nucleotides outside the gene matches: 5. Germline V gene data show CDR1 as GTSNPN and CDR2 as SVGIG (reference sequence). CDR3 sequence: CAWSSGRVPYEQYF. CDR3 DNA: TGTGCCTGGAGTAGCGGGAGAGTTCCCTACGAGCAGTACTTC.

This clone was recorded only once. The V and J genes are TRBV7-3 and TRBJ2-1, with unresolved D. CDR3 length: 12 amino acids. CDR1 and CDR2 (germline): SGHTA, FQGTGA. V was pared by 2 bases and J by 8 bases, with 7 bases between. The CDR3 loop is CASSLEPDEQFF. The CDR3 DNA reads TGTGCCAGCAGCTTAGAACCGGATGAGCAGTTCTTC.

V gene TRBV4-1 combines with J gene TRBJ1-4; the match to TRBD1 covers 10 bases. There are 17 residues in the CDR3. Germline values: CDR1 MGHRA, CDR2 YSYEKL. The V gene end was trimmed by 3 bases and the J gene end by 4 bases; junction bases not matched to a gene: 8. CDR3 amino acids: CASSQTGTGVFNEKLFF. As DNA, the CDR3 is TGCGCCAGCAGCCAGACCGGGACAGGGGTTTTTAATGAAAAACTGTTTTTT.

This chain joins TRBV7-2 and TRBJ1-4; 10 nucleotides match TRBD1. V lost 5 bases, J lost 8 bases, and 8 bases stayed unmatched. Germline-derived CDR1 and CDR2 are SGHTA and FQGNSA. The CDR3 consists of 15 residues. This chain's CDR3 is CASSPRTGGREKLFF. As DNA, the CDR3 is TGTGCCAGCAGCCCCAGGACAGGGGGGAGAGAAAAACTGTTTTTT.

V and J are TRBV28 and TRBJ1-4; D is unclear. V lost 6 bases and J 3 bases, leaving 11 bases between the germline ends. This CDR3 has 14 amino acids. The germline CDR1 and CDR2 sequences are MDHEN and SYDVKM. The CDR3 spells CASSSYGANEKLFF. The CDR3 DNA sequence: TGTGCCAGCAGCAGTTACGGAGCTAATGAAAAACTGTTTTTT.

This chain joins TRBV5-5 and TRBJ2-7; 9 positions agree with TRBD2. CDR1 and CDR2 from the germline V gene are SGHKS and YYEKEE (reference sequence). The CDR3 has 14 amino acids. The junction had 1 base not matched to a gene; V was cut back by 1 base and J by 2 bases. CDR3 protein: CASSLTSGPYEQYF. The CDR3, as DNA: TGTGCCAGCAGCTTGACTAGCGGGCCCTACGAGCAGTACTTC. The whole variable domain, remainder taken from reference TRBV5-5 and TRBJ2-7, is DAGVTQSPTHLIKTRGQQVTLRCSPISGHKSVSWYQQVLGQGPQFIFQYYEKEERGRGNFPDRFSARQFPNYSSELNVNALLLGDSALYLCASSLTSGPYEQYFGPGTRLTVT.

Concerning this clone: Given the absence of the conserved phenylalanine or tryptophan at the CDR3 end, a read error is likely. It is unclear where the CDR3 begins or ends on the DNA, so no DNA is shown, and the CDR3 is as TCRdb lists it. The chain carries TRBV3-1 (or the pseudogene TRBV3-2) and TRBJ2-7; the table names TRBD1, a call not compared with the DNA. The CDR3 spans 13 residues, counting both ends. From germline, CDR1 is LGHDT and CDR2 YNNKEL (reference sequence). CDR3 residues: CASSQSSGTAIRT.

This clone was detected only once. The rearrangement joins TRBV27 to TRBJ2-3, with 7 nucleotides matching TRBD2. The CDR3 is made up of 15 amino acids. After removal of 3 bases from V and 5 bases from J, the junction contained 8 bases not matched to a gene. Germline-derived CDR1 and CDR2 are MNHEY and SMNVEV (reference sequence). This chain's CDR3 is CASSFWGGDGDTQYF. CDR3 bases: TGTGCCAGCAGTTTTTGGGGGGGGGATGGAGATACGCAGTATTTT.

This sequence joins TRBV19 and TRBJ1-1; no reliable D call. The CDR3 is 15 amino acids. V was shortened by 6 bases and J by 1 base, with 15 bases between the two germline ends. Germline CDR1 reads LNHDA; CDR2 reads SQIVND (reference sequence). This CDR3 reads CASRPGRVGNTEAFF. CDR3 DNA sequence: TGTGCCAGTAGGCCCGGGAGGGTAGGGAACACTGAAGCTTTCTTT.

The CDR3 DNA follows: TGTGCCAGTAGTATAGGGGACAGGGGGGTGAATCAGCCCCAGCATTTT. Translating it yields CASSIGDRGVNQPQHF. The J gene is TRBJ1-5, the V gene TRBV19; the match to TRBD1 covers 11 bases. Germline V lookup: CDR1 LNHDA, CDR2 SQIVND (reference sequence). This CDR3 is 16 amino acids long. Unmatched junction bases numbered 3, after V lost 1 base and J lost 4 bases.

This rearrangement joins TRBV7-9 to TRBJ2-7; 14 bases are shared with TRBD2. The CDR3 contains 18 residues. V shed 5 bases, J shed 3 bases, and the junction held 12 bases outside the gene matches. CDR1 is SEHNR and CDR2 is FQNEAQ in the germline V gene (reference sequence). As DNA, the CDR3 is TGTGCCAGCAGCCCGCAAGAGGGACTAGCGGGAGTCTTCTACGAGCAGTACTTC. It encodes CASSPQEGLAGVFYEQYF.

This clone was observed a few times. This rearrangement joins TRBV14 to TRBJ1-2; tentative D call: TRBD1 (5 bases). The CDR3 has 13 amino acids. V was trimmed by 3 bases and J by 2 bases, leaving 7 bases between them. The germline V gene has CDR1 SGHDN and CDR2 FVKESK. The CDR3 region has the DNA TGTGCCAGCAGCCACGACAGAAACTATGGCTACACCTTC. It specifies CASSHDRNYGYTF.

The chain carries TRBV30 and TRBJ2-1; tentative D call: TRBD1 (6 bases). Per the germline V gene, CDR1 is GTSNPN and CDR2 is SVGIG (reference sequence). The CDR3 totals 16 residues. V was pared by 1 base and J by 2 bases, with 15 bases between. The CDR3 nucleotides read TGTGCCTGGAGTGCCTTCGGGACACCGGCCTACAATGAGCAGTTCTTC. Amino acid sequence: CAWSAFGTPAYNEQFF.

This chain uses TRBV3-1 (or the pseudogene TRBV3-2) with TRBJ1-2; 7 bases are shared with TRBD1. Trimming took 1 base from V and 7 from J; bases not matched to a gene: 3. Germline CDR1 is LGHDT and CDR2 is YNNKEL (reference sequence). The CDR3 length is 13 residues. The CDR3 DNA is TGTGCCAGCAGCCAAGCTACAGGGGCTGGCTACACCTTC. This translates into CASSQATGAGYTF.

The chain joins TRBV10-3 to TRBJ2-7; perhaps TRBD1 as D (6 bases). The CDR3 is 13 residues long. Germline values: CDR1 ENHRY, CDR2 SYGVKD. The germline V and J ends were trimmed by 4 bases and 2 bases, with 9 bases remaining between them. The CDR3 loop is CAISGGPAYEQYF. The CDR3 DNA follows: TGTGCCATCAGTGGGGGGCCCGCCTACGAGCAGTACTTC.